These T cell receptor beta chains were read from a single sample in a study of T cells in Graves' hyperthyroidism and ophthalmopathy. Via MiXCR, TCRdb re-called the multiplex PCR reads, giving one row per CDR3 protein. Of about 500,000 distinct CDR3 sequences in the sample, around 15% were seen once. Sequencing was performed on blood. The source is a woman aged 25 to 39 with Graves' ophthalmopathy. Both conserved end residues are part of each CDR3. A D gene is named only where the DNA matches it firmly. Clone size, where shown, is once, few, many, or a class for clones that have expanded.

V: TRBV20-1
J: TRBJ2-5
D: -
size: many
CDR3: CSARGQTPSQYF
DNA: TGCAGTGCTAGGGGTCAGACTCCCTCCCAGTACTTC

V: TRBV6-2/TRBV6-3
J: TRBJ1-2
D: -
size: many
CDR3: CASTRTVYYGYTF
DNA: TGTGCCAGCACTCGGACGGTATACTATGGCTACACCTTC

V: TRBV12-3/TRBV12-4
J: TRBJ1-4
D: -
size: few
CDR3: CASSFPGAEGNEKLFF
DNA: TGTGCCAGCAGTTTCCCCGGGGCTGAGGGAAATGAAAAACTGTTTTTT

V: TRBV20-1
J: TRBJ2-7
D: TRBD2
size: few
CDR3: CSARGSGRVYEQYF
DNA: TGCAGTGCTAGAGGTAGCGGGAGGGTTTACGAGCAGTACTTC

V: TRBV27
J: TRBJ1-1
D: TRBD1
size: -
CDR3: CASARQGAEAFF
DNA: TGTGCCAGCGCCCGACAGGGGGCTGAAGCTTTCTTT

V: TRBV12-3/TRBV12-4
J: TRBJ2-7
D: TRBD1
size: -
CDR3: CASSIIDRDSQYF
DNA: TGTGCCAGCAGTATCATCGACAGGGATTCGCAGTACTTC

V: TRBV24-1
J: TRBJ2-4
D: TRBD1
size: -
CDR3: CATSGAGGQNIQYF
DNA: TGTGCCACCAGTGGGGCAGGGGGCCAAAACATTCAGTACTTC

V: TRBV9
J: TRBJ1-5
D: -
size: many
CDR3: CASSVGGSNQPQHF
DNA: TGTGCCAGCAGCGTAGGGGGAAGCAATCAGCCCCAGCATTTT

V: TRBV15
J: TRBJ2-4
D: TRBD2
size: many
CDR3: CATSRIAGGLAKNIQYF
DNA: TGTGCCACCAGCAGAATAGCGGGAGGGTTGGCCAAAAACATTCAGTACTTC

V: TRBV11-2
J: TRBJ2-5
D: TRBD1
size: few
CDR3: CASSLGGTGQETQYF
DNA: TGTGCCAGCAGCTTAGGTGGGACAGGCCAAGAGACCCAGTACTTC

V: TRBV6-1
J: TRBJ2-7
D: -
size: many
CDR3: CASSNPRGGNSYEQYF
DNA: TGTGCCAGCAGTAACCCCCGTGGGGGGAACTCCTACGAGCAGTACTTC

V: TRBV20-1
J: TRBJ2-1
D: TRBD2
size: many
CDR3: CSARDIIGLDSYNEQFF
DNA: TGCAGTGCTAGAGATATTATAGGACTAGACTCCTACAATGAGCAGTTCTTC

V: TRBV7-2
J: TRBJ1-2
D: -
size: many
CDR3: CASSLAGGGLGYGYTF
DNA: TGTGCCAGCAGCTTAGCGGGGGGAGGTCTCGGCTATGGCTACACCTTC

V: TRBV28
J: TRBJ2-1
D: TRBD2
size: many
CDR3: CASSLFRGAGVYQVDEQFF
DNA: TGTGCCAGCAGTTTATTTAGAGGAGCGGGAGTATATCAGGTTGATGAGCAGTTCTTC

V: TRBV2
J: TRBJ2-7
D: -
size: many
CDR3: CASRGKQGPHYEQYF
DNA: TGTGCCAGCAGGGGCAAACAGGGACCGCACTACGAGCAGTACTTC

V: TRBV5-5
J: TRBJ2-3
D: -
size: many
CDR3: CASSLNGASTDTQYF
DNA: TGTGCCAGCAGCTTGAACGGGGCCAGCACAGATACGCAGTATTTT

V: TRBV3-1
J: TRBJ2-2
D: -
size: many
CDR3: CASSQALRGELFF
DNA: TGTGCCAGCAGCCAAGCGCTGCGCGGGGAGCTGTTTTTT

V: TRBV20-1
J: TRBJ2-3
D: TRBD2
size: -
CDR3: CSAQPPGGRALTDTQYF
DNA: TGCAGTGCCCAGCCCCCTGGCGGGAGGGCCTTGACAGATACGCAGTATTTT

V: TRBV14
J: TRBJ2-5
D: TRBD1
size: few
CDR3: CASSRDRTTQETQYF
DNA: TGTGCCAGCAGCCGGGACAGGACCACCCAAGAGACCCAGTACTTC

V: TRBV6-1
J: TRBJ2-5
D: -
size: many
CDR3: CASSPSRETQYF
DNA: TGTGCCAGCTCACCCTCACGGGAGACCCAGTACTTC

V: TRBV28
J: TRBJ2-2
D: -
size: few
CDR3: CASSLLWTGELFF
DNA: TGTGCCAGCAGTTTACTTTGGACCGGGGAGCTGTTTTTT

V: TRBV2
J: TRBJ2-1
D: -
size: many
CDR3: CASSEFDGNEQFF
DNA: TGTGCCAGCAGTGAATTCGATGGAAATGAGCAGTTCTTC

V: TRBV6-1
J: TRBJ2-1
D: -
size: few
CDR3: CASREEIYNEQFF
DNA: TGTGCCAGCAGGGAGGAGATATACAATGAGCAGTTCTTC

V: TRBV28
J: TRBJ1-1
D: -
size: many
CDR3: CASSLSVMNTEAFF
DNA: TGTGCCAGCAGTTTGTCCGTCATGAACACTGAAGCTTTCTTT

V: TRBV29-1
J: TRBJ2-5
D: -
size: -
CDR3: CSVASQKTQYF
DNA: TGCAGCGTTGCAAGCCAAAAGACCCAGTACTTC

V: TRBV5-1
J: TRBJ2-7
D: TRBD2
size: many
CDR3: CASRPSGPYEQYF
DNA: TGCGCCAGCAGACCTAGCGGCCCCTACGAGCAGTACTTC

V: TRBV24-1
J: TRBJ2-5
D: TRBD2
size: many
CDR3: CATSDRTSGSLETQYF
DNA: TGTGCCACCAGTGACAGGACTAGCGGGAGTTTAGAGACCCAGTACTTC

V: TRBV30
J: TRBJ2-1
D: -
size: many
CDR3: CAWKSGGFYNKQFF
DNA: TGTGCCTGGAAGAGCGGAGGATTCTACAATAAGCAGTTCTTC

V: TRBV27
J: TRBJ2-5
D: -
size: few
CDR3: CASTARAGVRETQYF
DNA: TGTGCCAGCACCGCCCGGGCAGGGGTCCGGGAGACCCAGTACTTC

V: TRBV11-2
J: TRBJ2-1
D: TRBD2
size: few
CDR3: CASSLGTSGRTDNEQFF
DNA: TGTGCCAGCAGCTTAGGGACTAGCGGGAGGACTGACAATGAGCAGTTCTTC

V: TRBV12-3/TRBV12-4
J: TRBJ1-1
D: TRBD1
size: many
CDR3: CASTLRQGVTEAFF
DNA: TGTGCCAGCACCCTTCGACAGGGAGTCACTGAAGCTTTCTTT

V: TRBV5-1
J: TRBJ2-7
D: TRBD1
size: many
CDR3: CASSFGTGFDEQYF
DNA: TGCGCCAGCAGCTTCGGGACAGGGTTTGACGAGCAGTACTTC

V: TRBV12-3/TRBV12-4
J: TRBJ2-1
D: -
size: -
CDR3: CASSFADSYNEQFF
DNA: TGTGCCAGCAGTTTTGCGGATTCCTACAATGAGCAGTTCTTC

V: TRBV7-2
J: TRBJ1-2
D: TRBD1
size: -
CDR3: CASSTLQGGIIYGYTF
DNA: TGTGCCAGCAGCACATTACAGGGGGGGATAATCTATGGCTACACCTTC

V: TRBV2
J: TRBJ1-2
D: TRBD1
size: many
CDR3: CASSRDRGGDYGYTF
DNA: TGTGCCAGCTCCCGGGACAGGGGTGGTGACTATGGCTACACCTTC

V: TRBV20-1
J: TRBJ1-5
D: -
size: many
CDR3: CSTRPYDGPQHF
DNA: TGCAGTACAAGGCCTTATGATGGCCCACAGCATTTT

V: TRBV6-1
J: TRBJ2-5
D: -
size: -
CDR3: CASSDPPGGWETQYF
DNA: TGTGCCAGCAGTGACCCGCCAGGGGGGTGGGAGACCCAGTACTTC

V: TRBV29-1
J: TRBJ2-1
D: -
size: -
CDR3: CSVQASSYNEQFF
DNA: TGCAGCGTCCAGGCTTCCTCCTACAATGAGCAGTTCTTC

V: TRBV13
J: TRBJ2-3
D: TRBD2
size: many
CDR3: CASSAVSGGIIDTQYF
DNA: TGTGCCAGCAGCGCCGTCTCGGGAGGGATCATTGATACGCAGTATTTT

V: TRBV29-1
J: TRBJ1-1
D: TRBD1
size: -
CDR3: CSVVGQATDTEAFF
DNA: TGCAGCGTTGTAGGACAGGCTACAGACACTGAAGCTTTCTTT

V: TRBV10-3
J: TRBJ2-3
D: TRBD2
size: many
CDR3: CAISGPGLAGERDTQYF
DNA: TGTGCCATCAGTGGCCCTGGACTAGCGGGAGAAAGAGATACGCAGTATTTT

V: TRBV30
J: TRBJ2-1
D: TRBD2
size: -
CDR3: CAWIVSGTYNEQFF
DNA: TGTGCCTGGATAGTCAGCGGGACGTACAATGAGCAGTTCTTC

V: TRBV5-1
J: TRBJ1-4
D: -
size: many
CDR3: CASSLAPATNEKLFF
DNA: TGCGCCAGCAGCTTGGCCCCCGCAACTAATGAAAAACTGTTTTTT

V: TRBV4-3
J: TRBJ1-5
D: -
size: -
CDR3: CASSQEGGAQPQHF
DNA: TGCGCCAGCAGCCAAGAGGGGGGAGCTCAGCCCCAGCATTTT

V: TRBV6-2/TRBV6-3
J: TRBJ1-2
D: -
size: -
CDR3: CASFWGTYGYTF
DNA: TGTGCCAGCTTCTGGGGTACCTATGGCTACACCTTC

V: TRBV5-5
J: TRBJ2-7
D: TRBD1
size: many
CDR3: CASTATGDYEQYF
DNA: TGTGCCAGCACCGCGACAGGGGACTACGAGCAGTACTTC

V: TRBV6-9
J: TRBJ2-3
D: TRBD1
size: -
CDR3: CASSYTPGQGASDTQYF
DNA: TGTGCCAGCAGTTACACCCCCGGACAGGGGGCATCAGATACGCAGTATTTT

V: TRBV6-1
J: TRBJ2-7
D: -
size: -
CDR3: CATEGRGYEQYF
DNA: TGTGCCACCGAGGGGAGAGGCTACGAGCAGTACTTC

V: TRBV4-3
J: TRBJ2-7
D: TRBD2
size: -
CDR3: CASSLGLAGAPGEQYF
DNA: TGCGCCAGCAGCTTGGGACTAGCGGGCGCGCCGGGAGAGCAGTACTTC

V: TRBV20-1
J: TRBJ2-7
D: -
size: many
CDR3: CSAVGLRSSYEQYF
DNA: TGCAGTGCTGTGGGACTGAGGAGCTCCTACGAGCAGTACTTC

V: TRBV6-2/TRBV6-3
J: TRBJ1-1
D: TRBD1
size: -
CDR3: CASSYSETGGEAFF
DNA: TGTGCCAGCAGTTACTCGGAAACAGGGGGTGAAGCTTTCTTT

V: TRBV11-2
J: TRBJ1-2
D: -
size: few
CDR3: CASSFPTIRGDYGYTF
DNA: TGTGCCAGCAGCTTCCCCACCATCCGAGGGGACTATGGCTACACCTTC

V: TRBV20-1
J: TRBJ2-7
D: TRBD2
size: few
CDR3: CSASGTSVAYEQYF
DNA: TGCAGTGCTTCCGGGACTAGCGTCGCCTACGAGCAGTACTTC

V: TRBV30
J: TRBJ2-2
D: TRBD1
size: many
CDR3: CAWDKGQGLPGELFF
DNA: TGTGCCTGGGATAAGGGACAGGGATTGCCCGGGGAGCTGTTTTTT

V: TRBV7-3
J: TRBJ1-1
D: -
size: -
CDR3: CASSTTTPNTEAFF
DNA: TGTGCCAGCAGCACCACTACACCCAACACTGAAGCTTTCTTT

V: TRBV6-1
J: TRBJ2-4
D: TRBD1
size: -
CDR3: CASSGTGGTKNIQYF
DNA: TGTGCCAGCAGTGGGACAGGGGGGACCAAAAACATTCAGTACTTC

V: TRBV29-1
J: TRBJ2-5
D: -
size: -
CDR3: CSVDTPETQYF
DNA: TGCAGCGTGGACACCCCGGAGACCCAGTACTTC

V: TRBV5-1
J: TRBJ2-7
D: -
size: few
CDR3: CASSLPTHSYEQYF
DNA: TGCGCCAGCAGCTTGCCGACCCACAGTTACGAGCAGTACTTC

V: TRBV28
J: TRBJ2-6
D: -
size: few
CDR3: CATEVRANVLTF
DNA: TGTGCCACAGAAGTAAGGGCCAACGTCCTGACTTTC

V: TRBV5-4
J: TRBJ2-3
D: -
size: many
CDR3: CASSPAGRGPTDTQYF
DNA: TGTGCCAGCAGTCCGGCCGGTAGGGGACCAACAGATACGCAGTATTTT